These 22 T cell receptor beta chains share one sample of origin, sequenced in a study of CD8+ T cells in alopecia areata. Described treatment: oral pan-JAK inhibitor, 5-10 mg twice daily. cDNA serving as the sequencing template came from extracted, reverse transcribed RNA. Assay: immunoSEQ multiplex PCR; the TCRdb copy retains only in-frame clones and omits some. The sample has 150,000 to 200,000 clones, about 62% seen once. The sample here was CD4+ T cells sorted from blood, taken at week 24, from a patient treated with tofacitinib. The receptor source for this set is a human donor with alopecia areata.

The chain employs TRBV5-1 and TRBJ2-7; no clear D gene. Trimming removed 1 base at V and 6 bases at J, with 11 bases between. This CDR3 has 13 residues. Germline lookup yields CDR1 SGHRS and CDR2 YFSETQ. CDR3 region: CASSLSQGGEQYF. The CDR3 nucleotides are TGCGCCAGCAGCTTGAGTCAAGGCGGCGAGCAGTACTTC.

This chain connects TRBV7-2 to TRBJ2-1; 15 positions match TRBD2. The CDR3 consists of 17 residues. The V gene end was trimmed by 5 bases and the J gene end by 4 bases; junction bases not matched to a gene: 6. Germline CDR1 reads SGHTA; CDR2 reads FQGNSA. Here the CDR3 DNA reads TGTGCCAGCAGCCCGTGGGGACTAGCGGGAGGATACAATGAGCAGTTCTTC. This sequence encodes CASSPWGLAGGYNEQFF.

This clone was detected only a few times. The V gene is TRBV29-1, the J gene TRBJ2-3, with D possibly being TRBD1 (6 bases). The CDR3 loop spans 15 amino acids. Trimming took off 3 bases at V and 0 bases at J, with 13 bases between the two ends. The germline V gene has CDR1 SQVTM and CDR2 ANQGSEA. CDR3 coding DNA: TGCAGCGTTGAGGGTGGGGGCACGAGCACAGATACGCAGTATTTT. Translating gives CSVEGGGTSTDTQYF.

CDR3 amino acids: CASSPGQGLDYGYTF. CDR3 coding DNA: TGTGCCAGCAGCCCCGGACAGGGGTTGGACTATGGCTACACCTTC. This sequence joins TRBV7-6 and TRBJ1-2, with 9 bases that match TRBD1. Germline loops: CDR1 SGHVS, CDR2 FNYEAQ. V lost 5 bases to trimming and J lost 3 bases; unmatched junction nucleotides: 7. This CDR3 comprises 15 residues.

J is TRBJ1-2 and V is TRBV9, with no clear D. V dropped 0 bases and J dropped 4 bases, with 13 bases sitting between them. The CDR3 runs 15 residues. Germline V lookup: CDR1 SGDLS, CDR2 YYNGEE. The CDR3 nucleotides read TGTGCCAGCAGCGTAGATCACCGAGGAGGCTATGGCTACACCTTC. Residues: CASSVDHRGGYGYTF. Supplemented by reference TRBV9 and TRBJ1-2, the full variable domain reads DSGVTQTPKHLITATGQRVTLRCSPRSGDLSVYWYQQSLDQGLQFLIQYYNGEERAKGNILERFSAQQFPDLHSELNLSSLELGDSALYFCASSVDHRGGYGYTFGSGTRLTVV.

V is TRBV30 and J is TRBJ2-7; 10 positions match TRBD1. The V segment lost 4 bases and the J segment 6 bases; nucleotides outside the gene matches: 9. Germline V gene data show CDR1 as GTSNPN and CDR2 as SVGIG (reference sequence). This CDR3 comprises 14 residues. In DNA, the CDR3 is TGTGCCTGGAATTATTTCGGGACAGGGGTCGAGCAGTACTTC. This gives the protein CAWNYFGTGVEQYF.

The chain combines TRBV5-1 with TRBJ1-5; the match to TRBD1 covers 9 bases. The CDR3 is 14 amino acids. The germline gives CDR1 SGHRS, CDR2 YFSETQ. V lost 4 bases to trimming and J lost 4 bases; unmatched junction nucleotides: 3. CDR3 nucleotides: TGCGCCAGCAGCGGAGGGACAGGGAATCAGCCCCAGCATTTT. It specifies CASSGGTGNQPQHF.

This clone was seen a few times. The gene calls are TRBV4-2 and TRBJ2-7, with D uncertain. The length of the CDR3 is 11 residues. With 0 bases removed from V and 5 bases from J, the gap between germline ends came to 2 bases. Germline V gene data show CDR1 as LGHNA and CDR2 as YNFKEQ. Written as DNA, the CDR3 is TGTGCCAGCAGCCAAGATCACGAGCAGTACTTC. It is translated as CASSQDHEQYF.

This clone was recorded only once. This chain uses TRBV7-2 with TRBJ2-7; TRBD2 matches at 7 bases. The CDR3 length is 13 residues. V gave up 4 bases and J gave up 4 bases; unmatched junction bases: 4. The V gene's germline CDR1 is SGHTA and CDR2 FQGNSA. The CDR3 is CASSSGLGYEQYF. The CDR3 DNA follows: TGTGCCAGCAGCTCCGGACTAGGGTACGAGCAGTACTTC.

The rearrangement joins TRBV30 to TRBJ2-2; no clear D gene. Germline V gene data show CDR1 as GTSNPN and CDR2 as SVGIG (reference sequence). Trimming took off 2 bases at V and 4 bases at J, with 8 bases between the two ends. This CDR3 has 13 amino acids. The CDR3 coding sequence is TGTGCCTGGAGTTCCTTTAGCACCGGGGAGCTGTTTTTT. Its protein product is CAWSSFSTGELFF.

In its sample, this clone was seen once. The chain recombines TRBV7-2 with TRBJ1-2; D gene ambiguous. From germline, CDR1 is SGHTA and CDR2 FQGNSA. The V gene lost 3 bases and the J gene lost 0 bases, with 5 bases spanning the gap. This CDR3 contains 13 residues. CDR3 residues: CASSFSPNYGYTF. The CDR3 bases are TGTGCCAGCAGCTTTTCCCCTAACTATGGCTACACCTTC.

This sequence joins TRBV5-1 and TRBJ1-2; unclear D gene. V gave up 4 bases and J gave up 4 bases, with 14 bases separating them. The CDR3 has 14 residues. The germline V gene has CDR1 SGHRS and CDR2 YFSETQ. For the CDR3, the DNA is TGCGCCAGCAGCGAGCAATCAGGTCGCTATGGCTACACCTTC. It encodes CASSEQSGRYGYTF.

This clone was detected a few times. CDR3 loop: CASRRTGSNQPQHF. As DNA, the CDR3 is TGTGCCAGCAGACGGACAGGGAGCAATCAGCCCCAGCATTTT. The chain carries TRBV6-5 and TRBJ1-5; 8 bases fit TRBD1. Trimming cost V 6 bases and J 1 base; bases outside gene matches: 2. The CDR3 loop spans 14 amino acids. Per germline, CDR1 MNHEY and CDR2 SVGAGI.

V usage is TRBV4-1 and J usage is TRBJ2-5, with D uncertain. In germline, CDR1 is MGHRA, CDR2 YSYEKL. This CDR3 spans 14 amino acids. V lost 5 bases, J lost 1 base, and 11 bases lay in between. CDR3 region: CASSSRLGQETQYF. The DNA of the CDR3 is TGCGCCAGCAGCTCCCGACTTGGCCAAGAGACCCAGTACTTC.

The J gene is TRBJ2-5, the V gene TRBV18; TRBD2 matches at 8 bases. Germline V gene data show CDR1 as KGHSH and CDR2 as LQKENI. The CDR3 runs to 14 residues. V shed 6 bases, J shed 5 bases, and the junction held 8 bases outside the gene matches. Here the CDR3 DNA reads TGTGCCAGCTCCAGGACACCGGGAGGGGAGACCCAGTACTTC. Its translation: CASSRTPGGETQYF.

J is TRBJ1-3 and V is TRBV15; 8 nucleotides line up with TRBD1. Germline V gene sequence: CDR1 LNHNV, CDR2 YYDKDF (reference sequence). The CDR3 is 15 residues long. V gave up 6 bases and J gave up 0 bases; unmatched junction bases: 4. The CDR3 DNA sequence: TGTGCCACCAGGACAGGGGACTTCTCTGGAAACACCATATATTTT. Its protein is CATRTGDFSGNTIYF. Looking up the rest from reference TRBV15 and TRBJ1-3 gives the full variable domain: DAMVIQNPRYQVTQFGKPVTLSCSQTLNHNVMYWYQQKSSQAPKLLFHYYDKDFNNEADTPDNFQSRRPNTSFCFLDIRSPGLGDTAMYLCATRTGDFSGNTIYFGEGSWLTVV.

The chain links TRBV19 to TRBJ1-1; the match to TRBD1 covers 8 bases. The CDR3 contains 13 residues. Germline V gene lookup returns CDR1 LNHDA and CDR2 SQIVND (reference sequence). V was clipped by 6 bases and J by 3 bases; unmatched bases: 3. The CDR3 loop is CASSRQGYTEAFF. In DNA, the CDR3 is TGTGCCAGTAGCCGACAGGGGTACACTGAAGCTTTCTTT.

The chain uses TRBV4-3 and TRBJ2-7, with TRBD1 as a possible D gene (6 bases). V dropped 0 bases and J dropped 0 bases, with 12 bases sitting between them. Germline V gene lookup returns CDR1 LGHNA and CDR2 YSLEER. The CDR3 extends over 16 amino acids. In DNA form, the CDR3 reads TGCGCCAGCAGCCAAGAGGCCTCGACAGGCTCCTACGAGCAGTACTTC. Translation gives CASSQEASTGSYEQYF.

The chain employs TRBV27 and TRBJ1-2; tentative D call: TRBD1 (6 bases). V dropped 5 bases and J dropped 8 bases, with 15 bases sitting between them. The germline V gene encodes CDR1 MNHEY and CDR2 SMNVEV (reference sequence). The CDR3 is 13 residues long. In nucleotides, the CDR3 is TGTGCCAGCAGTAAGGGGGGTTCGGGCGGCTACACCTTC. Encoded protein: CASSKGGSGGYTF.

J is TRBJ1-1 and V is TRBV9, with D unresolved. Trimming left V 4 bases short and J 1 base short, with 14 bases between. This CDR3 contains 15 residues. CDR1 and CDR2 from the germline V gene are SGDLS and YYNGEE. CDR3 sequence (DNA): TGTGCCAGCAGCCCTAGCGGGGTCTCGAACACTGAAGCTTTCTTT. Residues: CASSPSGVSNTEAFF.

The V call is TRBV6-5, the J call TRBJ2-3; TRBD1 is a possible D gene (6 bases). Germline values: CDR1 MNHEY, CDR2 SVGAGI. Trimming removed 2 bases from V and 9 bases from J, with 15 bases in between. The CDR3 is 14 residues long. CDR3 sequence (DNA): TGTGCCAGCAGTTACGATTTCCGGGACAAGACGCAGTATTTT. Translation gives CASSYDFRDKTQYF.

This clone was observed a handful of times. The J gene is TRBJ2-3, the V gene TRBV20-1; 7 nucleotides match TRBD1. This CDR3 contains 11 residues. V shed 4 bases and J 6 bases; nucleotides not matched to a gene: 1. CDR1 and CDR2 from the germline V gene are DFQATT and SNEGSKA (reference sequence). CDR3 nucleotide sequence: TGCAGTGCTAAGACAGGGGATACGCAGTATTTT. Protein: CSAKTGDTQYF.